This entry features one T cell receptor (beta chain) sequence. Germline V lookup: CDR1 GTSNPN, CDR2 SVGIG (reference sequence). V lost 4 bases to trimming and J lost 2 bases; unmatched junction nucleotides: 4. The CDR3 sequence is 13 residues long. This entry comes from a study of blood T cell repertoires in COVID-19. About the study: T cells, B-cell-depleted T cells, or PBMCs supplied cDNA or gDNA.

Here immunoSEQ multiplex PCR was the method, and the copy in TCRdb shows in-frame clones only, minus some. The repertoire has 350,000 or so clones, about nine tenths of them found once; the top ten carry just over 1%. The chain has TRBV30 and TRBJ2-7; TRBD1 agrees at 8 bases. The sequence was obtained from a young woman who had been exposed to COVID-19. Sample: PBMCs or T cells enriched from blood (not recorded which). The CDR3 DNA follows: TGTGCCTGGACCGGACAGGGCCCCTACGAGCAGTACTTC. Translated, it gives CAWTGQGPYEQYF.